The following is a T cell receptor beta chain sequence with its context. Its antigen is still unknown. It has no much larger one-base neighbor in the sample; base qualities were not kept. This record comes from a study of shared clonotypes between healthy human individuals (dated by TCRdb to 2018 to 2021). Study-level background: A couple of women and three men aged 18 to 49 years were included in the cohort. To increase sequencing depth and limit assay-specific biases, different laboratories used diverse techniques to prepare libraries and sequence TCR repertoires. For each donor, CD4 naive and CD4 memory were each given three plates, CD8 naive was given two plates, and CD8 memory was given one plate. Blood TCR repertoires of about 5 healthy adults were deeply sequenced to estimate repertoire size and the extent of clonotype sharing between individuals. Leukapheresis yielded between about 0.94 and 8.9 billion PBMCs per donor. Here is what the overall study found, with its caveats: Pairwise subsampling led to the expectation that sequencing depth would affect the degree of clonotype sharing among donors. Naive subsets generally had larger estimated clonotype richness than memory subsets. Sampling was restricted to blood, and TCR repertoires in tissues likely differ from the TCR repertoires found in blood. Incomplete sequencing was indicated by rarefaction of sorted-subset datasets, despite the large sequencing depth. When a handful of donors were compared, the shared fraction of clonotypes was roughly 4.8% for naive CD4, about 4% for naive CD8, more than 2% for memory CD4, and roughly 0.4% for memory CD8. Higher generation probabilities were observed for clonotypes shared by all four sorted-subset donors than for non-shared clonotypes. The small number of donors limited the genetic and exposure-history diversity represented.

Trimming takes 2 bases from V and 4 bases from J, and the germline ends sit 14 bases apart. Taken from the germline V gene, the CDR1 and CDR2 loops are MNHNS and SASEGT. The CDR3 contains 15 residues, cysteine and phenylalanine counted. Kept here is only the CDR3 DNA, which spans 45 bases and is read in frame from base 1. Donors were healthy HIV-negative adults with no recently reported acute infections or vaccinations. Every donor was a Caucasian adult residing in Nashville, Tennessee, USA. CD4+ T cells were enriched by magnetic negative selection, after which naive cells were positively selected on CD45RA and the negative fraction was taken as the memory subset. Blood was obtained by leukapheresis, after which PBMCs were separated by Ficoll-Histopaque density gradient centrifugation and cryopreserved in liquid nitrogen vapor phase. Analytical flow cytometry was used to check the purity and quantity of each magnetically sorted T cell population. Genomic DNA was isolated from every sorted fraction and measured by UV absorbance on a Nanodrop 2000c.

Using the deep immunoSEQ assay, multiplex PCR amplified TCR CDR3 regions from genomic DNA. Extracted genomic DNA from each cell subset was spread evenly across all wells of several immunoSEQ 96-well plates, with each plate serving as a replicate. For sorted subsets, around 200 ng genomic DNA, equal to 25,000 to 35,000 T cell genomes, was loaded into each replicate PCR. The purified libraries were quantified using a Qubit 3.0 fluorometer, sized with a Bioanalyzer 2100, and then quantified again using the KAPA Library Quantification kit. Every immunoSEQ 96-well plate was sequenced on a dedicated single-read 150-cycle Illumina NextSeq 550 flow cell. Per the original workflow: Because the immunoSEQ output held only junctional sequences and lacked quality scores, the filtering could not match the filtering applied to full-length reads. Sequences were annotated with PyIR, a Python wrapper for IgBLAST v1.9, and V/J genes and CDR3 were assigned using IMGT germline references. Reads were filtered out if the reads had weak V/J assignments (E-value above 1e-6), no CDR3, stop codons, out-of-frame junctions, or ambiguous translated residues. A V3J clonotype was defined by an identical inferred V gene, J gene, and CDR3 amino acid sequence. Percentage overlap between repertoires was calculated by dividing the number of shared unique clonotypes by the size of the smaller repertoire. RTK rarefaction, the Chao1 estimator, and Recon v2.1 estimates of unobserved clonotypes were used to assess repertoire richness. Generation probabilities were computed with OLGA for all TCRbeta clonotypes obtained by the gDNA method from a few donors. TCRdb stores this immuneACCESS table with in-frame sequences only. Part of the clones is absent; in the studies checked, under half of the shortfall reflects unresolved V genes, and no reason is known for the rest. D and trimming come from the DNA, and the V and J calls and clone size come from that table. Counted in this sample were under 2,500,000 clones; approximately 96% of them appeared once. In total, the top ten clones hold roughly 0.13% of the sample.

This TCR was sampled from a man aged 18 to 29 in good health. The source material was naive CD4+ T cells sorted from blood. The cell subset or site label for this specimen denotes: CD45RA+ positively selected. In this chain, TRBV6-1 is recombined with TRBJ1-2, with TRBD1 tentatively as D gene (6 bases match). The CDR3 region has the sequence CASSEPDRSGYGYTF. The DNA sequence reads TGTGCCAGCAGTGAACCCGACAGGAGTGGCTATGGCTACACCTTC.